This T cell receptor (beta chain) was observed in a study of T cell responses to AZD1222 COVID-19 vaccine. Points from the study as a whole: Only a handful of AZD1222 recipients, roughly 6 in all, had baseline seropositivity. Nearly half of spike-specific TCRs reportedly go after variant regions that carry no mutations.

This table comes from immunoSEQ multiplex PCR, and its TCRdb copy is limited to in-frame clones, with some not included. The sample has about 150,000 clones; 85% to 90% are singletons. The CDR3 extends over 17 amino acids. Germline-derived CDR1 and CDR2 are LNHDA and SQIVND (reference sequence). V gave up 7 bases and J gave up 0 bases, with 19 bases separating them. This clone came up a few times. Its antigen is undetermined. V gene TRBV19 combines with J gene TRBJ2-1; D remains unclear. This clonotype was sampled from an adult who received the AZD1222 COVID-19 vaccine. Sequencing was performed on peripheral blood, taken 28 days after the second AZD1222 dose. CDR3 in amino acids: CASKPAQGLNSYNEQFF. The CDR3 DNA reads as TGTGCCAGTAAACCCGCCCAAGGCTTAAACTCCTACAATGAGCAGTTCTTC.